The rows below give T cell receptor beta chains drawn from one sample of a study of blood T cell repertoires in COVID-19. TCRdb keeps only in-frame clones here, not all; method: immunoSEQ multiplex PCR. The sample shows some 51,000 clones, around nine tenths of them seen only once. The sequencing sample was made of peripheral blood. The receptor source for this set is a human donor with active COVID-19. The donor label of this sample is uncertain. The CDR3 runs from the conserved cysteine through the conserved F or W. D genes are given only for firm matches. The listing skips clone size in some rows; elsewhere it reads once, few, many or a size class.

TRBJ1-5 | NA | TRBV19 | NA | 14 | CASKGGGGNQPQHF | TGTGCCTCAAAGGGCGGGGGCGGCAATCAGCCCCAGCATTTT
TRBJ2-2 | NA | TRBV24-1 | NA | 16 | CATAGTGATNTGELFF | TGTGCCACCGCGGGGACCGGGGCCACGAACACCGGGGAGCTGTTTTTT
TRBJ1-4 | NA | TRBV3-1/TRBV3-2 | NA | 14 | CASSQGGGFEKLFF | TGTGCCAGCAGCCAAGGAGGAGGATTTGAAAAACTGTTTTTT
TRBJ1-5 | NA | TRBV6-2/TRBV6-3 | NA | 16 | CASSYGAGLGNQPQHF | TGTGCCAGCAGTTATGGGGCAGGTCTTGGCAATCAGCCCCAGCATTTT
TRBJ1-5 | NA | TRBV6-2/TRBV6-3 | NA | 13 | CASSYSSGQPQHF | TGTGCCAGCAGTTACTCGAGCGGTCAGCCCCAGCATTTT
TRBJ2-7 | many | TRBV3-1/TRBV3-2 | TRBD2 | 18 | CASSQDLLAGPYGYEQYF | TGTGCCAGCAGCCAAGATCTTCTAGCGGGACCTTACGGCTACGAGCAGTACTTC
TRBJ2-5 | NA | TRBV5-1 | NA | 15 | CASSSELGTQETQYF | TGCGCCAGCAGCTCCGAACTTGGGACACAAGAGACCCAGTACTTC
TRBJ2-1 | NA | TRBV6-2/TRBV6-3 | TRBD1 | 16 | CASSYSPRQGRNEQFF | TGTGCCAGCAGTTACTCTCCCCGACAGGGGAGGAATGAGCAGTTCTTC
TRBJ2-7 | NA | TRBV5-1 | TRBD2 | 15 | CASSYGTSASYEQYF | TGCGCCAGCAGCTACGGGACTAGCGCCTCCTACGAGCAGTACTTC
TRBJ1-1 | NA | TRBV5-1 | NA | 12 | CASSLVDTEAFF | TGCGCCAGCAGCTTGGTCGACACTGAAGCTTTCTTT
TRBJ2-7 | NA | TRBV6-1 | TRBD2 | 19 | CASSEAGVGLAGLSYEQYF | TGTGCCAGCAGTGAAGCTGGTGTGGGGCTAGCGGGACTCTCCTACGAGCAGTACTTC
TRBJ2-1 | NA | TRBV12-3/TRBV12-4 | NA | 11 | CASSGYNEQFF | TGTGCCAGCAGCGGGTACAATGAGCAGTTCTTC
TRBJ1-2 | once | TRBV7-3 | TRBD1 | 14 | CASSLSDRGYGYTF | TGTGCCAGCAGCTTATCCGACAGGGGCTATGGCTACACCTTC
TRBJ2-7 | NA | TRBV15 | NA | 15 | CATSRGTVPSYEQYF | TGTGCCACCAGCAGAGGGACAGTTCCCTCCTACGAGCAGTACTTC
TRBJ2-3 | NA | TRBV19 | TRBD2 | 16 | CASSQLAGVTTDTQYF | TGTGCCAGTAGTCAACTAGCGGGGGTTACGACAGATACGCAGTATTTT
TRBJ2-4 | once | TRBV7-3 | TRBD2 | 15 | CASSLVAGGRNIQYF | TGTGCCAGCAGCTTAGTAGCGGGGGGCCGAAACATTCAGTACTTC
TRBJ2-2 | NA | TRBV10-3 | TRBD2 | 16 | CAISEGLAGNTGELFF | TGTGCCATCAGTGAAGGACTAGCGGGGAACACCGGGGAGCTGTTTTTT
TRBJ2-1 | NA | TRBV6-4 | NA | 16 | CASSDSQTVSYNEQFF | TGTGCCAGCAGTGATAGTCAGACAGTGTCCTACAATGAGCAGTTCTTC
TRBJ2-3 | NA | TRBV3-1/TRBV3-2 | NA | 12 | CASSQTWDTQYF | TGTGCCAGCAGTCAGACATGGGATACGCAGTATTTT
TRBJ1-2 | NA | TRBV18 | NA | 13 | CASSPPGQVNYTF | TGTGCCAGCTCACCACCTGGGCAGGTCAACTACACCTTC
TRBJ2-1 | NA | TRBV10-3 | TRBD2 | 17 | CAISESMGLVSYNEQFF | TGTGCCATCAGTGAGTCAATGGGACTAGTATCCTACAATGAGCAGTTCTTC
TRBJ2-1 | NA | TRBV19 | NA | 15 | CASSLTAGTYNEQFF | TGTGCCAGTAGTCTTACAGCAGGGACCTACAATGAGCAGTTCTTC
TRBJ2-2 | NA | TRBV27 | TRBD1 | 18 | CASSFTTGGQGYTGELFF | TGTGCCAGCAGTTTCACAACCGGAGGACAGGGATACACCGGGGAGCTGTTTTTT
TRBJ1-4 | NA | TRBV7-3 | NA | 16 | CASTPGGRVAGEKLFF | TGTGCCAGCACTCCCGGGGGGAGGGTCGCGGGGGAAAAACTGTTTTTT
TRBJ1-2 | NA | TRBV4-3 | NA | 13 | CASSQTGNYGYTF | TGCGCCAGCAGCCAAACAGGAAACTATGGCTACACCTTC
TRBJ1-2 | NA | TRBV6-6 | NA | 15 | CASSYSTEPNYGYTF | TGTGCCAGCAGTTACTCGACAGAGCCTAACTATGGCTACACCTTC
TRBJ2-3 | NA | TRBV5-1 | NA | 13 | CASRRGSTDTQYF | TGCGCCAGCAGGAGAGGGAGCACAGATACGCAGTATTTT